The 10 T cell receptor beta chains below all came from one sample that was sequenced in a study of T cell responses to AZD1222 COVID-19 vaccine. Assay used: immunoSEQ multiplex PCR; TCRdb lists only in-frame clones, some missing. The sample holds roughly 120,000 clones, around 90% seen once. The sample consisted of peripheral blood, taken 28 days after the second dose of the MenACWY control vaccine. The receptors originated from an adult who received the MenACWY meningococcal vaccine as a control.

The V call is TRBV24-1, the J call TRBJ2-1; D not resolved. Trimming pared 3 bases from V and 2 bases from J, leaving 7 bases between. The CDR3 consists of 14 residues. Germline V gene sequence: CDR1 KGHDR, CDR2 SFDVKD. CDR3 residues: CATSDGGTYNEQFF. CDR3 coding DNA: TGTGCCACCAGTGATGGTGGGACCTACAATGAGCAGTTCTTC.

The chain has TRBV2 and TRBJ2-5; TRBD2 matches 8 bases. The ends lost 6 bases at V and 5 bases at J; junction bases unmatched: 5. This CDR3 has 13 residues. Per the germline V gene, CDR1 is SNHLY and CDR2 is FYNNEI. The CDR3 region is CASRRGAGETQYF. The DNA of the CDR3 is TGTGCCAGCAGGCGGGGGGCGGGGGAGACCCAGTACTTC.

The chain couples TRBV19 to TRBJ2-5; 9 positions match TRBD1. Per germline, CDR1 LNHDA and CDR2 SQIVND (reference sequence). V was pared by 5 bases and J by 4 bases, with 2 bases of the junction left unmatched. This CDR3 is built from 13 residues. DNA for the CDR3: TGTGCCAGTAGTTGGACAGGGGTAGAGACCCAGTACTTC. Translation: CASSWTGVETQYF.

This clone occurred once. CDR3 nucleotides: TGTGCCAGCAGCAGCGGACTAGCGCCTAGCACAGATACGCAGTATTTT. The encoded protein is CASSSGLAPSTDTQYF. This sequence joins TRBV7-3 and TRBJ2-3, with TRBD2 matching 9 bases. V was pared by 5 bases and J by 0 bases, with 6 bases of the junction left unmatched. The CDR3 has 16 amino acids. CDR1 is SGHTA, CDR2 FQGTGA, per germline.

The chain recombines TRBV28 with TRBJ1-1; TRBD1 is a possible D gene (5 bases). Germline V CDR1 and CDR2: MDHEN, SYDVKM. The ends were cut back, 7 bases at V and 2 bases at J, with 17 bases in the middle. The CDR3 runs to 15 residues. The CDR3 nucleotides read TGTGCCAGCATTCCAACGATTAGGGGTAACACTGAAGCTTTCTTT. The encoded protein is CASIPTIRGNTEAFF. Using reference TRBV28 and TRBJ1-1 for the parts outside the CDR3, the full variable domain is DVKVTQSSRYLVKRTGEKVFLECVQDMDHENMFWYRQDPGLGLRLIYFSYDVKMKEKGDIPEGYSVSREKKERFSLILESASTNQTSMYLCASIPTIRGNTEAFFGQGTRLTVV.

The V call is TRBV7-8, the J call TRBJ2-2; TRBD1 or TRBD2 may be the D gene (5 bases each). Looked up from germline, CDR1 is SGHVS and CDR2 is FQNEAQ. Between the trimmed V and J ends, which lost 6 bases and 9 bases, there was a span of 29 bases. The CDR3 contains 18 residues. This CDR3 is CASSLARGRLLTGRELFF. The CDR3, as DNA: TGTGCCAGCAGTCTAGCAAGGGGACGACTACTCACCGGGAGGGAGCTGTTTTTT.

The chain joins TRBV7-3 to TRBJ2-1; no firm D call. The CDR3 is 15 residues long. Trimming cost V 5 bases and J 0 bases, with 11 bases left between them. From germline, CDR1 is SGHTA and CDR2 FQGTGA. CDR3 residues: CASSPAPSSYNEQFF. In DNA form, the CDR3 reads TGTGCCAGCAGCCCCGCCCCGAGCTCCTACAATGAGCAGTTCTTC.

This clone occurred a few times. The chain is built from TRBV5-7 and TRBJ1-1, with 9 bases lining up with TRBD1. TRBV5-7 is given ORF status, its function remaining uncertain. Trimming removed 4 bases from V and 1 base from J; junction bases left unmatched: 11. This CDR3 is 17 amino acids long. The DNA of the CDR3 is TGTGCCAGCAGCACAATGGACAGGGGTGGTCGGAACACTGAAGCTTTCTTT. This codes for CASSTMDRGGRNTEAFF.

The gene calls are TRBV2 and TRBJ1-5; possibly TRBD1 for D (5 bases). The V and J ends lost 7 bases and 5 bases respectively, with 12 bases between them. This CDR3 has 13 amino acids. Germline CDR1 reads SNHLY; CDR2 reads FYNNEI. CDR3 coding DNA: TGTGCCAGCACAAGAGTGGGGGATCAGCCCCAGCATTTT. This encodes CASTRVGDQPQHF.

V is TRBV13 and J is TRBJ1-1, with a weak D call TRBD1 (6 bases). V was clipped by 2 bases and J by 4 bases, with 8 bases between them. CDR1 is PRHDT and CDR2 is FYEKMQ in the germline V gene (reference sequence). This CDR3 has 13 residues. In DNA form, the CDR3 reads TGTGCCAGCAGCTTAACAGGGCTCACTGAAGCTTTCTTT. Protein sequence: CASSLTGLTEAFF.